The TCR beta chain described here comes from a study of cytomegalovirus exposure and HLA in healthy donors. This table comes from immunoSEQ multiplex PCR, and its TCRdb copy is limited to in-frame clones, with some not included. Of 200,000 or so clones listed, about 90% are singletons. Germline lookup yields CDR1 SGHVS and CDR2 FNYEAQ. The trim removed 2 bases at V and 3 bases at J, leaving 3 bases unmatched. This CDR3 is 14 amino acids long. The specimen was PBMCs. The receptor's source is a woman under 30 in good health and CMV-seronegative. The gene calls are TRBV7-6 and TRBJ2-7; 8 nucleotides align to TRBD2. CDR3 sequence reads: CASSLLAGDYEQYF. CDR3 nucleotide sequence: TGTGCCAGCAGCTTACTAGCGGGCGACTACGAGCAGTACTTC.